Sequencing of this T cell receptor beta chain was carried out in a study of shared T cell receptors in the human thymus. Some clones are missing from TCRdb's copy, which holds only in-frame ones; the method was immunoSEQ multiplex PCR. The repertoire has 500,000 to 550,000 clones, 78% of them found once; the top ten carry roughly 0.013%. These data are also associated with another study on human thymus T cells.

Sequencing was carried out using thymocytes. The TCR comes from a boy under two years old with a congenital heart defect.

The CDR3 spells CASSGPGQGRGYTF. DNA for the CDR3: TGTGCCAGCAGCGGTCCGGGACAGGGGCGGGGCTACACCTTC. The chain carries TRBV5-6 and TRBJ1-2; 10 bases align to TRBD1. This CDR3 is built from 14 residues. Germline CDR1 is SGHDT and CDR2 is YYEEEE. The V and J ends lost 4 bases and 8 bases, in that order; junction bases with no gene match: 8.